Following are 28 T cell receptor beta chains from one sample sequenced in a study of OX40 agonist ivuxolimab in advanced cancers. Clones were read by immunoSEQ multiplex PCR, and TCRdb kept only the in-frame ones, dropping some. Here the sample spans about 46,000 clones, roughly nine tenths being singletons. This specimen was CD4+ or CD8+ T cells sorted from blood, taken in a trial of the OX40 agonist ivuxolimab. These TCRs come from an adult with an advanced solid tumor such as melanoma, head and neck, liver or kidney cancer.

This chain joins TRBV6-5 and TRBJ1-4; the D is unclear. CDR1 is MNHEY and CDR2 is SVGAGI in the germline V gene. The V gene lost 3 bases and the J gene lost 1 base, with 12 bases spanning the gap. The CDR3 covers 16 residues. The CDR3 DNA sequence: TGTGCCAGCAGTTATTTGGGAATTGTAACTAATGAAAAACTGTTTTTT. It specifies CASSYLGIVTNEKLFF.

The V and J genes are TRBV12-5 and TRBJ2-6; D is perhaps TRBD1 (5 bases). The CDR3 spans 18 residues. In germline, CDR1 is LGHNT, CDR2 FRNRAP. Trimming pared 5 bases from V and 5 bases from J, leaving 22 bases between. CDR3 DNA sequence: TGTGCTAGTGGTAAACACTATACAGGACAAAGTCGGGCCAACGTCCTGACTTTC. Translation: CASGKHYTGQSRANVLTF.

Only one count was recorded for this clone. CDR3 nucleotide sequence: TGCAGCGTTGGTGTCGGGGCCAATGAGCAGTTCTTC. Amino acids: CSVGVGANEQFF. The gene calls are TRBV29-1 and TRBJ2-1; D is tentatively TRBD1 or TRBD2 (5 bases each). Germline V gene data show CDR1 as SQVTM and CDR2 as ANQGSEA. Trimming took off 4 bases at V and 6 bases at J, with 10 bases between the two ends. The CDR3 sequence is 12 residues long.

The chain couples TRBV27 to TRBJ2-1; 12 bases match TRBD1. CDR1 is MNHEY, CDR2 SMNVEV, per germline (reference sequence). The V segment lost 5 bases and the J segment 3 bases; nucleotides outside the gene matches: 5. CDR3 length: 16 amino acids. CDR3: CASSPRDRGLYNEQFF. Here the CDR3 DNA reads TGTGCCAGCAGTCCCCGGGACAGGGGGCTCTACAATGAGCAGTTCTTC.

The CDR3 spells CASSVVVLPPLELFHIPEAFF. CDR3 sequence (DNA): TGTGCCAGCAGCGTAGTGGTCCTGCCCCCCCTAGAACTGTTCCATATCCCTGAAGCTTTCTTT. The chain joins TRBV9 to TRBJ1-1; D is ambiguous. CDR1 SGDLS and CDR2 YYNGEE come from the germline V gene. The CDR3 extends over 21 amino acids. The V gene lost 0 bases and the J gene lost 6 bases, with 33 bases spanning the gap.

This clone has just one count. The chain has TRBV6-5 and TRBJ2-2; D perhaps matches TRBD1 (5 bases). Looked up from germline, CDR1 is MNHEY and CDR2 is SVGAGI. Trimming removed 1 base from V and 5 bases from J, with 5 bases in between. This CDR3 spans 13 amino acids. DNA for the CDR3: TGTGCCAGCAGTTACTACAGGACCGGGGAGCTGTTTTTT. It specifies CASSYYRTGELFF.

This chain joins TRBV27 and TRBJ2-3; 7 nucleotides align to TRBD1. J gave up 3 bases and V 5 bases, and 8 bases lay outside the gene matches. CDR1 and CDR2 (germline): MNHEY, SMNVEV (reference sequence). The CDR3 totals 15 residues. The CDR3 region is CASSAGTVATDTQYF. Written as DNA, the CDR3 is TGTGCCAGCAGTGCCGGGACAGTGGCTACAGATACGCAGTATTTT.

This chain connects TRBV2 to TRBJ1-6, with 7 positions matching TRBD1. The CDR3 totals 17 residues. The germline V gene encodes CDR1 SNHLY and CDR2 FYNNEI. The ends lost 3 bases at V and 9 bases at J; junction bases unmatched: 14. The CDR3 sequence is CASSELSGQEKGSPLHF. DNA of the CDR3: TGTGCCAGCAGTGAGTTGTCCGGACAGGAAAAGGGTTCACCCCTCCACTTT.

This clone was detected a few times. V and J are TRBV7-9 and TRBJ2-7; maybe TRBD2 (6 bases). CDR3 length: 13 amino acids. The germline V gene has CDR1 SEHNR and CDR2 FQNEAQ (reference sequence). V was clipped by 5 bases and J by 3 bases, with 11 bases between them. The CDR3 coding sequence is TGTGCCAGCAGCAAATCCGGGGGCTACGAGCAGTACTTC. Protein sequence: CASSKSGGYEQYF. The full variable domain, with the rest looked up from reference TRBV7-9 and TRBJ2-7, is DTGVSQNPRHKITKRGQNVTFRCDPISEHNRLYWYRQTLGQGPEFLTYFQNEAQLEKSRLLSDRFSAERPKGSFSTLEIQRTEQGDSAMYLCASSKSGGYEQYFGPGTRLTVT.

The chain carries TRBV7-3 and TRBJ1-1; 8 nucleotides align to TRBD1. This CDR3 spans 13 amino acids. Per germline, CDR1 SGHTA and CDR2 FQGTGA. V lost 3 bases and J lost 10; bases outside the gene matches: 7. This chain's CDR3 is CASSFQGARGAFF. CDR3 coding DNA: TGTGCCAGCAGCTTTCAGGGGGCGCGGGGAGCTTTCTTT.

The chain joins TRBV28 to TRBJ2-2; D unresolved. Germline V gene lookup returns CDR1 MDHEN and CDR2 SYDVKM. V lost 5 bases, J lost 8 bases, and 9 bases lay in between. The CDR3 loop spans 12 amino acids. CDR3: CASSLTSGELFF. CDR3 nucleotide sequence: TGTGCCAGCAGTCTGACATCTGGGGAGCTGTTTTTT. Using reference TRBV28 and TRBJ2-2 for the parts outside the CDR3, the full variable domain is DVKVTQSSRYLVKRTGEKVFLECVQDMDHENMFWYRQDPGLGLRLIYFSYDVKMKEKGDIPEGYSVSREKKERFSLILESASTNQTSMYLCASSLTSGELFFGEGSRLTVL.

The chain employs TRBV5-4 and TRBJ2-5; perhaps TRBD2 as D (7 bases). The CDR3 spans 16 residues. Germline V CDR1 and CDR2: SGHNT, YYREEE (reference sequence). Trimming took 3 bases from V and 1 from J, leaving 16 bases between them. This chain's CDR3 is CASSYGGLAPQETQYF. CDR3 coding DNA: TGTGCCAGCAGCTACGGGGGGCTCGCACCCCAAGAGACCCAGTACTTC.

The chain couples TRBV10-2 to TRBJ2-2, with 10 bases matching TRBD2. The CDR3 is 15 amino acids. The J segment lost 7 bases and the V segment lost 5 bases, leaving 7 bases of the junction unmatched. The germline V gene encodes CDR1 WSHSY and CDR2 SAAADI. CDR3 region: CASSNGAGGGGELFF. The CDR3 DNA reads TGCGCCAGCAGTAACGGAGCGGGGGGGGGCGGGGAGCTGTTTTTT.

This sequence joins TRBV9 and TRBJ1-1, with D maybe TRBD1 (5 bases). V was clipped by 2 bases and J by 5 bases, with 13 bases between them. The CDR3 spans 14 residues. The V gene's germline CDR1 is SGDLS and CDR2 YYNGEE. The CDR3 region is CASSVSQGNTEAFF. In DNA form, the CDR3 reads TGTGCCAGCAGCGTTAGTCAGGGCAATACTGAAGCTTTCTTT. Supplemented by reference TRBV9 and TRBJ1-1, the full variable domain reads DSGVTQTPKHLITATGQRVTLRCSPRSGDLSVYWYQQSLDQGLQFLIQYYNGEERAKGNILERFSAQQFPDLHSELNLSSLELGDSALYFCASSVSQGNTEAFFGQGTRLTVV.

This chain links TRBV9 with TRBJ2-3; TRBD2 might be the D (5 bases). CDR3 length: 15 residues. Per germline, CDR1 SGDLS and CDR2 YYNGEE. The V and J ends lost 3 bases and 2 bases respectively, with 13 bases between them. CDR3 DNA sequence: TGTGCCAGCAGCGCCCCCCTTAGCGACACAGATACGCAGTATTTT. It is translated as CASSAPLSDTDTQYF. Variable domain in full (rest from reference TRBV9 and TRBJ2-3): DSGVTQTPKHLITATGQRVTLRCSPRSGDLSVYWYQQSLDQGLQFLIQYYNGEERAKGNILERFSAQQFPDLHSELNLSSLELGDSALYFCASSAPLSDTDTQYFGPGTRLTVL.

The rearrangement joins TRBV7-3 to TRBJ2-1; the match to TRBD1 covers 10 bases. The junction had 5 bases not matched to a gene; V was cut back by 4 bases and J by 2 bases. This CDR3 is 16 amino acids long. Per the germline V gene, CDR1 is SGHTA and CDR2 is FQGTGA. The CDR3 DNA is TGTGCCAGCAGCTCCCTGGGACAGGGGCCCTACAATGAGCAGTTCTTC. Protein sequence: CASSSLGQGPYNEQFF.

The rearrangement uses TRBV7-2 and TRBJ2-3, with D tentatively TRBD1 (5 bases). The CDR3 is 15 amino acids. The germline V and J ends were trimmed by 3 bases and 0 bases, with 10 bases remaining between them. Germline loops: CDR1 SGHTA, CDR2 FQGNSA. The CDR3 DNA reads TGTGCCAGCAGCTTTGCAGGGTTTAGCACAGATACGCAGTATTTT. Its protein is CASSFAGFSTDTQYF.

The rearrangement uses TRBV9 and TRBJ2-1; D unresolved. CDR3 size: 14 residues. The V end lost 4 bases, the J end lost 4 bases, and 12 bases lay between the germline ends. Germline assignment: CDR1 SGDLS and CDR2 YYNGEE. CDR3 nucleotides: TGTGCCAGCAGCCAGAGAGTTGGGTACAATGAGCAGTTCTTC. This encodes CASSQRVGYNEQFF.

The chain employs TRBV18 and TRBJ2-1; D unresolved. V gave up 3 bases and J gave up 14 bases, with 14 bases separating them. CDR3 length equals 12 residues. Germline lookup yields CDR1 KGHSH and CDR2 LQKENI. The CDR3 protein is CASSPLPDREFF. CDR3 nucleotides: TGTGCCAGCTCACCCCTCCCAGATCGTGAGTTCTTC.

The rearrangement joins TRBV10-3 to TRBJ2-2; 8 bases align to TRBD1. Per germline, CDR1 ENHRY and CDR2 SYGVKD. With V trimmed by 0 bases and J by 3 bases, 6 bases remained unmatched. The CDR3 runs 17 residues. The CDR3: CAISESRQGPDTGELFF. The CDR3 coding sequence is TGTGCCATCAGTGAGTCGAGACAGGGGCCGGACACCGGGGAGCTGTTTTTT.

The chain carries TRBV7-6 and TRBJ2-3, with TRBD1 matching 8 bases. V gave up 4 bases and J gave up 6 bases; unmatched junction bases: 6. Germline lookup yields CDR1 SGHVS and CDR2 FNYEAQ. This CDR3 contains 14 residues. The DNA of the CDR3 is TGTGCCAGCAGCTACGGGACAGGCCCGGATACGCAGTATTTT. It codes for CASSYGTGPDTQYF.

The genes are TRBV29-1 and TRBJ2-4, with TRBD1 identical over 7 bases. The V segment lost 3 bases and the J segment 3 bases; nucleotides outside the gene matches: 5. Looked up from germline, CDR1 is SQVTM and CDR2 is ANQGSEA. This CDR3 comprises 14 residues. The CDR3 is CSVEGTDNKNIQYF. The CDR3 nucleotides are TGCAGCGTTGAGGGGACAGACAACAAAAACATTCAGTACTTC.

CDR3 residues: CAGMGQGASNGYTF. As DNA, the CDR3 is TGTGCCGGGATGGGACAGGGGGCGAGTAATGGCTACACCTTC. This chain connects TRBV28 to TRBJ1-2; 12 nucleotides match TRBD1. V lost 11 bases and J lost 6; bases outside the gene matches: 10. The CDR3 sequence is 14 residues long. From germline, CDR1 is MDHEN and CDR2 SYDVKM.

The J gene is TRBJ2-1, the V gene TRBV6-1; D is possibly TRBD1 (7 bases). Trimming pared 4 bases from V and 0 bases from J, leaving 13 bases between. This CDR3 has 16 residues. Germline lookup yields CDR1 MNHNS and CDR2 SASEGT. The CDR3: CASSAGGQRSYNEQFF. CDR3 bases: TGTGCCAGCAGTGCCGGGGGACAGCGCTCCTACAATGAGCAGTTCTTC.

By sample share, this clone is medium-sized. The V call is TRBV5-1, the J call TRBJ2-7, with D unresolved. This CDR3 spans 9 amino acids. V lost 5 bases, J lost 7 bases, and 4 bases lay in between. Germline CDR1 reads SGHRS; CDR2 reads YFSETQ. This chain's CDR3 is CASRGEQYV. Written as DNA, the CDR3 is TGCGCCAGCAGGGGGGAGCAGTACGTC.

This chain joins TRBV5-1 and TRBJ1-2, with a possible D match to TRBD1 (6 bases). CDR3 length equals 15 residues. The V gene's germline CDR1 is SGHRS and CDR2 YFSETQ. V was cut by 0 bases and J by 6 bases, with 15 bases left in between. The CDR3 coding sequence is TGCGCCAGCAGCTTGGTGGGGGGCGGGAAGCATGGCTACACCTTC. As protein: CASSLVGGGKHGYTF.

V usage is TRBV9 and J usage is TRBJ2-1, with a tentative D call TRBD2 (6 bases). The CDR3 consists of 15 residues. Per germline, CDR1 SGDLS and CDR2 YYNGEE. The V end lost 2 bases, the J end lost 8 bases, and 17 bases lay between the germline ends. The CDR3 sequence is CASSVPGTPTDEQFF. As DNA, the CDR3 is TGTGCCAGCAGCGTCCCCGGGACTCCTACAGATGAGCAGTTCTTC.

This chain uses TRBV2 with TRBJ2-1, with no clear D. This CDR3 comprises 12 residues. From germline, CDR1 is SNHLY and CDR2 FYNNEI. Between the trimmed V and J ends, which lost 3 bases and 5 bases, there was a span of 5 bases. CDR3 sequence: CASSDFDNEQFF. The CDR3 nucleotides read TGTGCCAGCAGTGATTTCGACAATGAGCAGTTCTTC.